This T cell receptor beta chain was sequenced during a study of CD8 T cells in ankylosing spondylitis. Study findings and constraints: Some motif variants were previously reported in reactive arthritis synovial fluid and blood. Disease-linked clones were reportedly significantly enriched in matched ankylosing spondylitis synovial fluid. Among TCR beta sequences, a motif of under ten highly homologous variants appeared characteristic of ankylosing spondylitis blood. Peripheral blood samples showed relatively rare disease-linked clones, and these clones were CD8+.

This clonotype has a count of ten or more. The antigen is undetermined. The authors made TCR beta libraries by quantitative 5'-RACE with molecular barcodes. TCRdb re-called the 5' RACE reads with MiXCR, one entry per CDR3 protein. Of fewer than 550,000 distinct CDR3 sequences detected, roughly 5.2% appear once; the ten largest clones hold around 3.5%. Sequenced material: blood, either unsorted or a sorted T cell fraction (not recorded which). This receptor was taken from a male donor with ankylosing spondylitis.

CDR3 DNA: TGTGCCAGCAGTTTTAGCCCCAGTAGAGGCAGCAATCAGCCCCAGCATTTT. Protein product: CASSFSPSRGSNQPQHF. The chain employs TRBV28 and TRBJ1-5; D is ambiguous. Trimming removed 3 bases at V and 1 base at J, with 16 bases between. Germline V gives CDR1 MDHEN, CDR2 SYDVKM. CDR3 size: 17 residues.